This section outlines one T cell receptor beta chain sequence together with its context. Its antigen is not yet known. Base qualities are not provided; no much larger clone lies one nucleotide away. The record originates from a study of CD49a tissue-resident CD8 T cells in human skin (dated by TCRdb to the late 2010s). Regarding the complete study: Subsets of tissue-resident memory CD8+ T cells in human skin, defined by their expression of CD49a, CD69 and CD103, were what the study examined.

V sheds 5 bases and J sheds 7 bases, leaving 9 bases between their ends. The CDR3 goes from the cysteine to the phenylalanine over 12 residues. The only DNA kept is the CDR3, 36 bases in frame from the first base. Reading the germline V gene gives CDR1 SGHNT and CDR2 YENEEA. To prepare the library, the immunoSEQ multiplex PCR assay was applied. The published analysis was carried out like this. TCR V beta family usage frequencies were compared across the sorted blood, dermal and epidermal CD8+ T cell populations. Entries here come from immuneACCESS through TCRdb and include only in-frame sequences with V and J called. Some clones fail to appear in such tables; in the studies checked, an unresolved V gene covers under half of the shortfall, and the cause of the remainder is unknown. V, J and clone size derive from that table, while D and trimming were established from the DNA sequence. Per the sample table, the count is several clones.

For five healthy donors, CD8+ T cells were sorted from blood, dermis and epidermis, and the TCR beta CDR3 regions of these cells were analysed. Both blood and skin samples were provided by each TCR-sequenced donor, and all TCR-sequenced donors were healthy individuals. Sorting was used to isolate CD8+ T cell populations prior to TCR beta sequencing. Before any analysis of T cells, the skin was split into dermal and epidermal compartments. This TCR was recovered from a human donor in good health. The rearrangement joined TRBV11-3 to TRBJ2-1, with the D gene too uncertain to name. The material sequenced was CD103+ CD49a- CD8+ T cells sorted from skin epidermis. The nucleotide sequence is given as TGTGCCAGCAGCCCTGACAAGAATGAGCAGTTCTTC. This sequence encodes CASSPDKNEQFF.